Following are 8 T cell receptor beta chains from one sample sequenced in a study of blood T cell repertoires in COVID-19. Some clones are missing from TCRdb's copy, which holds only in-frame ones; the method was immunoSEQ multiplex PCR. The sample has 170,000 or so clones, around 82% seen once. The specimen was peripheral blood. These receptor sequences come from a man aged 18 to 30 with active or convalescent COVID-19.

The chain has TRBV2 and TRBJ2-2; 9 bases match TRBD2. This CDR3 is 15 amino acids long. V shed 0 bases, J shed 6 bases, and the junction held 2 bases outside the gene matches. The germline V gene encodes CDR1 SNHLY and CDR2 FYNNEI. The chain's CDR3 is CASSEAGGGAGELFF. The CDR3, as DNA: TGTGCCAGCAGTGAAGCTGGCGGGGGGGCCGGGGAGCTGTTTTTT.

The chain combines TRBV10-3 with TRBJ1-2; a weak D match, TRBD1 (5 bases). This CDR3 has 12 residues. Germline V gives CDR1 ENHRY, CDR2 SYGVKD. The V and J ends lost 3 bases and 8 bases respectively, with 10 bases between them. The CDR3 protein is CAISDRVGGYTF. The DNA for the CDR3 is TGTGCCATCAGTGACAGGGTGGGCGGCTACACCTTC.

In its sample, this clone was seen a few times. This chain joins TRBV7-2 and TRBJ1-4; D is undetermined. V lost 5 bases and J 0 bases, leaving 10 bases between the germline ends. From germline, CDR1 is SGHTA and CDR2 FQGNSA. This CDR3 spans 15 amino acids. Here the CDR3 DNA reads TGTGCCAGCAGCCGCACTGGTGCAACTAATGAAAAACTGTTTTTT. Amino acids: CASSRTGATNEKLFF. The variable domain in full, completed from reference TRBV7-2 and TRBJ1-4, reads GAGVSQSPSNKVTEKGKDVELRCDPISGHTALYWYRQSLGQGLEFLIYFQGNSAPDKSGLPSDRFSAERTGGSVSTLTIQRTQQEDSAVYLCASSRTGATNEKLFFGSGTQLSVL.

This clone has a single count. J is TRBJ2-5 and V is TRBV10-3; D not resolved. CDR3 length: 13 residues. CDR1 is ENHRY and CDR2 is SYGVKD in the germline V gene. Trimming took 5 bases from V and 5 from J, leaving 12 bases between them. CDR3 residues: CAISSGEEETQYF. As DNA, the CDR3 is TGTGCCATCAGTTCGGGTGAGGAGGAGACCCAGTACTTC.

This chain links TRBV5-4 with TRBJ2-1; 10 bases line up with TRBD2. The V gene end was trimmed by 2 bases and the J gene end by 7 bases; junction bases not matched to a gene: 6. This CDR3 region has 15 residues. The germline CDR1 and CDR2 sequences are SGHNT and YYREEE (reference sequence). The CDR3 DNA sequence: TGTGCCAGCAGCTTTCAACTAGCGGGGAAAAATGAGCAGTTCTTC. Translating gives CASSFQLAGKNEQFF.

The gene calls are TRBV24-1 and TRBJ2-3; 7 nucleotides agree with TRBD1. After removal of 5 bases from V and 3 bases from J, the junction contained 4 bases not matched to a gene. The CDR3 contains 14 residues. The germline gives CDR1 KGHDR, CDR2 SFDVKD. CDR3 sequence reads: CATSGVTGTDTQYF. Here the CDR3 DNA reads TGTGCCACCAGTGGGGTGACAGGGACAGATACGCAGTATTTT.

The V call is TRBV6-5, the J call TRBJ1-1; 7 positions match TRBD1. The CDR3 totals 15 residues. The germline V gene has CDR1 MNHEY and CDR2 SVGAGI. J lost 2 bases, V lost 6 bases, and 9 bases had no gene match. The CDR3 nucleotides are TGTGCCAGCAGACTTAACAGGGGCGTAAACACTGAAGCTTTCTTT. Translated, it gives CASRLNRGVNTEAFF.

The chain carries TRBV2 and TRBJ2-7, with D possibly TRBD1 on 5 matching bases. The CDR3 extends over 17 amino acids. Germline CDR1 is SNHLY and CDR2 is FYNNEI. Trimming pared 4 bases from V and 0 bases from J, leaving 19 bases between. The CDR3 DNA reads TGTGCCAGCAGTGTAAAAGTAGGGGCTGTCAACTCCTACGAGCAGTACTTC. Residues: CASSVKVGAVNSYEQYF. The full variable domain, with the rest looked up from reference TRBV2 and TRBJ2-7, is EPEVTQTPSHQVTQMGQEVILRCVPISNHLYFYWYRQILGQKVEFLVSFYNNEISEKSEIFDDQFSVERPDGSNFTLKIRSTKLEDSAMYFCASSVKVGAVNSYEQYFGPGTRLTVT.